This TCR beta chain was recorded in a study of blood T cells in healthy people across ages. Broader study findings: Observed TCR beta diversity showed a strong correlation with the percentage of naive T cells as measured by flow cytometry.

A J-beta primer mix and a sample-barcoded 5' primer were used in a second PCR of about 6 to 12 cycles. Each CDR3 protein is one row after TCRdb ran MiXCR on the 5' RACE reads. The table lists about 1.7 million distinct CDR3 sequences, about 30% of them singletons. The CDR3 sequence is 15 residues long. V trimming: 5 bases; J trimming: 4 bases; junction bases outside the gene matches: 7. With regard to this clonotype: Its antigen is as yet unknown.

The chain joins TRBV12-3 or TRBV12-4 to TRBJ1-1, with 10 bases identical to TRBD1. This clonotype originated in a woman in her thirties in good health. Material: blood. CDR3 amino acids: CASSPIGTGATEAFF. The CDR3 coding sequence is TGTGCCAGCAGTCCTATTGGGACAGGGGCCACTGAAGCTTTCTTT.